This T cell receptor beta chain was captured in a study of T cell changes during pregnancy in multiple sclerosis. Deletions cut 5 bases from V and 1 base from J, with 9 bases between. The CDR3 is 13 amino acids. In germline, CDR1 is SGHRS, CDR2 YFSETQ. The data were produced by immunoSEQ multiplex PCR, yet TCRdb's version contains in-frame clones alone and is incomplete. The table has 35,000 to 45,000 clones, 93% seen once. The sample in question was CD4+ T cells from peripheral blood mononuclear cells, obtained in the first trimester of pregnancy. This sequence was found in a female donor with multiple sclerosis, enrolled in a pregnancy study. This sequence joins TRBV5-1 and TRBJ1-1; no reliable D call. The CDR3 DNA follows: TGCGCCAGCAGATCTAGGCAGAACACTGAAGCTTTCTTT. Its translation: CASRSRQNTEAFF.